A single sample is the source of the 18 T cell receptor beta chains below, sequenced in a study of CD8 T cells in ankylosing spondylitis (dated by TCRdb to the late 2010s). The method was 5' RACE. The reads were generated on an Illumina HiSeq 2500. TCRdb redid the processing of the public reads, applying fastp at Q25 and MiXCR, and retained in-frame beta chains. Entries are consolidated by CDR3 protein sequence, retaining the most common genes and DNA. In this sample the table shows about 150,000 distinct CDR3 sequences, about 6.7% of which occur a single time. The ten largest make up 12% of the sample. The sample taken for sequencing was blood, either unsorted or a sorted T cell fraction (not recorded which). These TCRs come from a female donor with ankylosing spondylitis or in good health (not recorded which).

V gene TRBV2 combines with J gene TRBJ1-5, with 9 nucleotides matching TRBD1. Germline lookup yields CDR1 SNHLY and CDR2 FYNNEI. CDR3 length: 15 amino acids. With 10 bases clipped from V and 4 bases from J, the junction kept 11 bases outside the gene matches. The CDR3 DNA reads as TGTGCCAACAGCGAAACAGGGGGCGAAAATCAGCCCCAGCATTTT. Encoded protein: CANSETGGENQPQHF.

This clonotype was counted at least ten times. The V call is TRBV20-1, the J call TRBJ2-5; D is ambiguous. Germline V gene sequence: CDR1 DFQATT, CDR2 SNEGSKA (reference sequence). This CDR3 has 15 residues. V shed 1 base and J shed 4 bases, with 16 bases lying between them. The CDR3, as DNA: TGCAGTGCTAGAGTTCCGAAGGGCCTCGGAGAGACCCAGTACTTC. It translates to CSARVPKGLGETQYF.

This clonotype has more than one count but fewer than ten. The V and J genes are TRBV5-1 and TRBJ2-4, with TRBD1 identical over 11 bases. Trimming cost V 4 bases and J 7 bases; bases outside gene matches: 7. The length of the CDR3 is 15 residues. Germline CDR1 SGHRS, CDR2 YFSETQ. The CDR3 DNA is TGCGCCAGCAGCCTGGGACAGGGGGTTGCGAACATTCAGTACTTC. Translated: CASSLGQGVANIQYF.

This clonotype was found many times. The chain employs TRBV29-1 and TRBJ2-1, with 12 nucleotides matching TRBD2. From germline, CDR1 is SQVTM and CDR2 ANQGSEA. The CDR3 spans 16 residues. Germline trimming cut 1 base from V and 0 bases from J; bases unmatched to any gene: 1. CDR3 sequence reads: CSVEGTSGDSYNEQFF. CDR3 bases: TGCAGCGTTGAAGGGACTAGCGGGGACTCCTACAATGAGCAGTTCTTC.

This clonotype was counted ten times or more. This chain uses TRBV7-6 with TRBJ2-3, with 11 bases matching TRBD2. This CDR3 comprises 16 residues. V gave up 5 bases and J gave up 0 bases; unmatched junction bases: 4. The germline CDR1 and CDR2 sequences are SGHVS and FNYEAQ. The CDR3 sequence is CASSRGLAASTDTQYF. The CDR3 bases are TGTGCCAGCAGCCGGGGACTAGCGGCTAGCACAGATACGCAGTATTTT.

This clonotype was seen ten or more times. The chain links TRBV6-2 or TRBV6-3 to TRBJ2-1; D may match TRBD1 or TRBD2 (5 bases each). V shed 7 bases and J shed 5 bases, with 15 bases lying between them. Per germline, CDR1 MNHEY and CDR2 SVGEGT. CDR3 size: 14 residues. This CDR3 reads CASKEAGTNNEQFF. Here the CDR3 DNA reads TGTGCCAGCAAGGAGGCCGGGACCAACAATGAGCAGTTCTTC.

This clonotype was found many times. The chain carries TRBV20-1 and TRBJ2-1; no clear D gene. The CDR3 totals 13 residues. The V gene lost 5 bases and the J gene lost 5 bases, with 13 bases spanning the gap. Looked up from germline, CDR1 is DFQATT and CDR2 is SNEGSKA (reference sequence). The chain's CDR3 is CSAQLPLHNEQFF. Here the CDR3 DNA reads TGCAGTGCTCAACTCCCTCTCCACAATGAGCAGTTCTTC.

This clonotype came up many times. The CDR3 sequence: CASSPAGTGELFF. The CDR3, as DNA: TGTGCCAGCAGCCCCGCGGGCACCGGGGAGCTGTTTTTT. V usage is TRBV3-1 and J usage is TRBJ2-2; perhaps TRBD2 as D (5 bases). CDR1 and CDR2 (germline): LGHDT, YNNKEL (reference sequence). Trimming removed 4 bases at V and 4 bases at J, with 7 bases between. The CDR3 totals 13 residues. Full variable domain (outside the CDR3, taken from reference TRBV3-1 and TRBJ2-2): DTAVSQTPKYLVTQMGNDKSIKCEQNLGHDTMYWYKQDSKKFLKIMFSYNNKELIINETVPNRFSPKSPDKAHLNLHINSLELGDSAVYFCASSPAGTGELFFGEGSRLTVL.

Only a few counts were recorded for this clonotype. J is TRBJ1-5 and V is TRBV5-3; D is unresolved. TRBV5-3 is given ORF status, its function remaining uncertain. The CDR3 has 16 amino acids. V shed 2 bases and J shed 0 bases, with 12 bases lying between them. The CDR3 sequence is CARSLFGRNSNQPQHF. For the CDR3, the DNA is TGTGCCAGAAGCTTATTTGGGCGGAATAGCAATCAGCCCCAGCATTTT.

This clonotype has more than one count but fewer than ten. The genes are TRBV20-1 and TRBJ2-5; 11 nucleotides match TRBD2. This CDR3 has 15 residues. Trimming removed 2 bases from V and 3 bases from J; junction bases left unmatched: 5. Germline CDR1 DFQATT, CDR2 SNEGSKA (reference sequence). CDR3 DNA: TGCAGTGCTAGACCACTAGCGGGGGAGGAAGAGACCCAGTACTTC. It yields the protein CSARPLAGEEETQYF.

This clonotype was seen repeatedly, ten times or more. The rearrangement joins TRBV27 to TRBJ1-1, with 7 bases identical to TRBD1. With 6 bases clipped from V and 5 bases from J, the junction kept 9 bases outside the gene matches. Per germline, CDR1 MNHEY and CDR2 SMNVEV (reference sequence). This CDR3 has 14 residues. This CDR3 is CASSGHRGGTEAFF. Here the CDR3 DNA reads TGTGCCAGCAGCGGACACAGGGGAGGAACTGAAGCTTTCTTT.

Many counts were recorded for this clonotype. The rearrangement links TRBV24-1 to TRBJ2-1, with D possibly matching TRBD2 (5 bases). CDR1 KGHDR and CDR2 SFDVKD come from the germline V gene. CDR3 length: 15 residues. Trimming took off 6 bases at V and 8 bases at J, with 19 bases between the two ends. The CDR3 DNA is TGTGCCACCAGTCCAACACGGGGTCTCGGGGATGAGCAGTTCTTC. Translated: CATSPTRGLGDEQFF.

The chain recombines TRBV9 with TRBJ2-3, with TRBD1 matching 9 bases. The CDR3 sequence is 15 residues long. Looked up from germline, CDR1 is SGDLS and CDR2 is YYNGEE. V lost 4 bases to trimming and J lost 2 bases; unmatched junction nucleotides: 5. The CDR3 protein is CASSLRTGATDTQYF. The CDR3 DNA reads as TGTGCCAGCAGCCTCAGGACAGGGGCCACAGATACGCAGTATTTT.

At least ten counts were recorded for this clonotype. The chain links TRBV4-2 to TRBJ2-3; TRBD2 aligns across 12 bases. The CDR3 spans 19 residues. V lost 3 bases to trimming and J lost 1 base; unmatched junction nucleotides: 11. Germline V gives CDR1 LGHNA, CDR2 YNFKEQ. CDR3 sequence (DNA): TGTGCCAGCAGCCAGACTTCCGGGACTAGCGGGTTTGGCACAGATACGCAGTATTTT. Its protein product is CASSQTSGTSGFGTDTQYF.

This clonotype was counted between two and nine times. This clone may be a read error of a much larger clone one base away. V is TRBV7-2 and J is TRBJ1-6, with 7 nucleotides matching TRBD1. The CDR3 covers 17 residues. CDR1 and CDR2 from the germline V gene are SGHTA and FQGNSA. The CDR3 reads CVSTNVFRDRALSPLHF. The CDR3 coding sequence is TGTGTCAGCACCAATGTGTTCCGGGACAGAGCCCTTTCACCCCTCCACTTT.

The table lists this clonotype with many counts. The V gene is TRBV3-1, the J gene TRBJ1-5, with no clear D. This CDR3 contains 12 residues. Between the trimmed V and J ends, which lost 1 base and 7 bases, there was a span of 5 bases. The V gene's germline CDR1 is LGHDT and CDR2 YNNKEL (reference sequence). CDR3 loop: CASSQARQPQHF. The DNA for the CDR3 is TGTGCCAGCAGCCAAGCTAGACAGCCCCAGCATTTT.

This clonotype was observed many times. CDR3 loop: CASSSGTDYGYTF. CDR3 sequence (DNA): TGCGCCAGCAGCTCCGGGACAGATTATGGCTACACCTTC. V usage is TRBV5-1 and J usage is TRBJ1-2; TRBD1 matches 7 bases. The CDR3 sequence is 13 residues long. Germline loops: CDR1 SGHRS, CDR2 YFSETQ. Unmatched junction bases numbered 4, after V lost 3 bases and J lost 5 bases.

This clonotype was recorded many times. The J gene is TRBJ2-3, the V gene TRBV7-2; TRBD2 aligns across 13 bases. V trimming: 0 bases; J trimming: 3 bases; junction bases outside the gene matches: 6. This CDR3 is built from 18 residues. The germline V gene has CDR1 SGHTA and CDR2 FQGNSA. The chain's CDR3 is CASSLAPTSGGATDTQYF. In nucleotides, the CDR3 is TGTGCCAGCAGCTTAGCCCCTACTAGCGGGGGGGCGACAGATACGCAGTATTTT.